The entry that follows covers one T cell receptor beta chain sequence. The antigen it binds to is not known. The CDR3 end falls 3 residues outside the read, so it is completed with the germline J gene. The sample originates from a study of Tregs in tolerant kidney transplant recipients (dated by TCRdb to between 2018 and 2021). Regarding the research as a whole: The study used TCRbeta sequencing to identify donor-specific regulatory T cells before combined kidney and bone marrow transplantation, then tracked those cells after transplant.

As encoded in the germline V gene, CDR1 is MNHNS while CDR2 is SASEGT. V loses 3 bases at its end and J loses 8 bases; junction bases beyond the gene matches: 9. CDR3 length: 15 amino acids, cysteine to phenylalanine. Part of the CDR3 DNA is given, 36 bases translated from base 1. What this sample's time point label stands for: 6 months after combined kidney and bone marrow transplant. The transplants used related donors along with nonmyeloablative bone marrow transplantation, and in the human trials mixed chimerism was transient. Unstimulated Tregs (CD4+CD25+CD127-), CD4+ non-Tregs (CD4+CD25-), CD4 and CD8 cells were FACS-sorted from thawed PBMCs. A few combined kidney and bone marrow transplant recipients from the ITN036ST trial were included as patients, and samples were available only from these trial subjects. Healthy control blood was processed to PBMCs by Ficoll density gradient and cryopreserved, and patient PBMCs were collected before and after transplant.

The study at large found these results: The study was limited by small patient numbers, and the findings need validation in larger populations and under other immunosuppression protocols. In tolerant patients, the expansion of donor-specific Tregs was greater than global Treg expansion, suggesting that the expansion was antigen-driven rather than nonspecific. For some patients the PCR primers changed over time, which made it impossible to compare the samples from those patients at the nucleotide level. Biological reproducibility was not directly addressed, though technical replication error appeared minimal. Expanding Tregs with activated donor B cells appeared to identify the most biologically relevant and donor-specific TCRbeta repertoire.

For TCRbeta CDR3 sequencing, genomic DNA from the sorted cells was extracted using the QIAGEN DNeasy Blood and Tissue Kit. High-throughput TCRbeta CDR3 sequencing was carried out commercially through immunoSEQ, with PCR amplification with bias correction and internal controls included. In the source study's methods: Unique productive TCRbeta sequences were defined by CDR3 nucleotide sequence where primers matched, and otherwise by CDR3 amino acid sequence together with Vbeta and Jbeta genes. To correct for sorting error, sequences found in more than one sorted population at a frequency ratio of 2:1 or less were discarded, and the remaining shared sequences were assigned to the population with the higher frequency. A sequence counted as donor-reactive if, in CFSE-low cells, the sequence had a frequency of at least 0.01% and was expanded at least 5-fold compared with unstimulated cells. Repertoire divergence was quantified by Jensen-Shannon divergence calculated from the top 100 TCRbeta sequences ranked by frequency. When a sample had multiple sequencing runs, each run was corrected for sorting error separately and the runs were then pooled. Sourced from immuneACCESS, this table was stored by TCRdb with only in-frame sequences that have V and J called. A share of the clones is absent; for the studies checked, an unresolved V gene accounts for under half, and the remainder has no known explanation. V and J calls and clone size are given by that table; D and trimming were obtained from the DNA. This sample's clone table shows fewer than 7,000 clones. The top ten clonotypes cover less than 7% of the sample.

The rearrangement joined TRBV6-1 to TRBJ2-3, and 9 junctional nucleotides match TRBD2. The material was CD4+ T cells from blood (PBMCs), obtained 6 months after the transplant. This clonotype was sampled from a human patient who received a combined kidney and bone marrow transplant. In patients who had a transplant, some T cells may come from the graft donor. The CDR3 region: CASSEEAGGGSTQYF. The covered CDR3 bases are TGTGCCAGCAGTGAGGAAGCGGGAGGAGGCTCTACG.